This T cell receptor beta chain was identified during a study of blood T cells in healthy people across ages. A sample-barcoded 5' primer and a J-beta primer mix were used in a second PCR of about 7 to 11 cycles. TCRdb ran MiXCR on the 5' RACE reads and lists one entry per CDR3 protein. The sample records around 1,000,000 distinct CDR3 sequences, approximately 26% being singletons. This clonotype has only a few counts. The CDR3 runs to 15 residues. Germline assignment: CDR1 SGHTA and CDR2 FQGNSA. J gave up 0 bases and V 3 bases, and 4 bases lay outside the gene matches. The same sample was also studied in work on T cells of mothers and their children. As that report states: Added by the second PCR's M1S primer were sample barcodes and 2-4 random nucleotides.

The chain has TRBV7-2 and TRBJ2-5, with TRBD1 identical over 7 bases. Sequencing was done on a sample of blood. This receptor was obtained from a girl aged 2-15 years in good health. CDR3 in amino acids: CASSLGQKHQETQYF. Here the CDR3 DNA reads TGTGCCAGCAGCTTGGGACAGAAACACCAAGAGACCCAGTACTTC.